The clone carrying this TCR beta chain was picked up a small number of times. The data belong to a study of T-cell reconstitution after alpha-beta-depleted transplantation in children. CDR3 length equals 17 residues. Germline CDR1 is SGHDN and CDR2 is FVKESK. J gave up 6 bases and V 1 base, and 12 bases lay outside the gene matches. Unique molecular identifiers featured in how the TCRbeta library was prepared. TCRdb re-called the PCR reads through MiXCR, storing one row per CDR3 protein. The sample consists of hundreds of thousands of distinct CDR3 sequences, 15% to 20% of them appearing once. Sequenced here: PBMCs, mostly from graft donor cells, sampled 360 days after TCRalphabeta/CD19-depleted stem cell transplant. The receptor's source is a male patient aged 2-9 years who had a stem cell transplant for acute lymphoblastic leukemia, so the T cells may come from the graft donor. This chain connects TRBV14 to TRBJ2-1; 7 positions match TRBD2. The CDR3 nucleotides are TGTGCCAGCAGCCAAGTAGTGGGAGGGACCGGTGGCAATGAGCAGTTCTTC. Translation: CASSQVVGGTGGNEQFF.